The rows below give T cell receptor beta chains drawn from one sample of a study of early T cells in non-severe SARS-CoV-2 infection. From the 5' RACE reads, TCRdb called clonotypes with MiXCR, one entry per CDR3 protein. The table has tens of thousands of distinct CDR3 sequences, over 9.5% seen once. Sequencing was performed on whole blood. The receptors derive from an adult who was a healthcare worker with PCR-confirmed SARS-CoV-2 infection or an uninfected control (not recorded which). Each CDR3 is given with its conserved first and last residue.

CDR3 length | J gene | V gene | CDR3 protein
14 | TRBJ1-1 | TRBV21-1 | CASTPGGSSTEAFF
13 | TRBJ2-2 | TRBV24-1 | CATSTGITGELFF
15 | TRBJ1-2 | TRBV6-5 | CASSYIGTGYYGYTF
14 | TRBJ2-3 | TRBV7-9 | CASPREESTDTQYF
15 | TRBJ2-4 | TRBV4-1 | CASSHLTGGRWIQYF
14 | TRBJ1-1 | TRBV6-6 | CASSPRQLNTEAFF
13 | TRBJ2-1 | TRBV7-3 | CASSLSGGPEQFF
14 | TRBJ1-1 | TRBV20-1 | CSATPLMDYTEAFF
15 | TRBJ1-5 | TRBV24-1 | CATSGGGQGFQPQHF
14 | TRBJ2-3 | TRBV11-2 | CASTAGGVTDTQYF
14 | TRBJ2-7 | TRBV18 | CASSPRQGYYEQYF
15 | TRBJ2-1 | TRBV7-3 | CASSLTLAGYNEQFF
13 | TRBJ2-7 | TRBV5-4 | CASSLPGLEKVYF
13 | TRBJ2-5 | TRBV5-1 | CASSLDQRGTQYF
16 | TRBJ2-5 | TRBV7-9 | CASSLRDRPQGETQYF
16 | TRBJ2-2 | TRBV18 | CASSPQLGSNTGELFF
14 | TRBJ2-1 | TRBV2 | CASSKTGGYNEQFF